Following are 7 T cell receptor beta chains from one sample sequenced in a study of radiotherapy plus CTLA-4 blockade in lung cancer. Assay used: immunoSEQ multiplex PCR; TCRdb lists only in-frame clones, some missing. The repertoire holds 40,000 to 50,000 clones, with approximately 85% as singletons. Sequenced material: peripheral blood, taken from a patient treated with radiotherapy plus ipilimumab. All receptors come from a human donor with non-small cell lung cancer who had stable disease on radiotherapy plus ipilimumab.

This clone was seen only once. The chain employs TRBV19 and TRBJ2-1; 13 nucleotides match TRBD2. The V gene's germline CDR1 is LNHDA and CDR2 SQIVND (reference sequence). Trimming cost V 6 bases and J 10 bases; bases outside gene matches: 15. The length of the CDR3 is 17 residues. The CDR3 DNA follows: TGTGCCAGTAGACCGACTAGCGGGAGGCACAGGCCGTACGAGCAGTTCTTC. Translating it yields CASRPTSGRHRPYEQFF.

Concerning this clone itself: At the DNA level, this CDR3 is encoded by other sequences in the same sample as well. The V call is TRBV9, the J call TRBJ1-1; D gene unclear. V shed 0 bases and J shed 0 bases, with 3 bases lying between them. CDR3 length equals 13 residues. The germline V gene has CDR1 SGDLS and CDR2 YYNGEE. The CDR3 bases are TGTGCCAGCAGCGTAGCGGTGAACACTGAAGCTTTCTTT. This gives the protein CASSVAVNTEAFF.

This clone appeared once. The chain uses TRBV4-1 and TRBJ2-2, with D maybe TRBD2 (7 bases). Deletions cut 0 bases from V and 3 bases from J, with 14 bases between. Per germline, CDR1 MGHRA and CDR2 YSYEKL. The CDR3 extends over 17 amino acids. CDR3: CASSQELWGGHTGELFF. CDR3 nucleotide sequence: TGCGCCAGCAGCCAAGAGTTGTGGGGGGGCCACACCGGGGAGCTGTTTTTT.

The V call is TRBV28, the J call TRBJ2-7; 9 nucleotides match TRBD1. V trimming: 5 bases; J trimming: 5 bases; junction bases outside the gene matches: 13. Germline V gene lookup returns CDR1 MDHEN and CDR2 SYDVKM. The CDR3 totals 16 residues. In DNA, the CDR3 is TGTGCCAGCAGTCCACTCACAGAACAGGGGGCAAACGAGCAGTACTTC. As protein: CASSPLTEQGANEQYF.

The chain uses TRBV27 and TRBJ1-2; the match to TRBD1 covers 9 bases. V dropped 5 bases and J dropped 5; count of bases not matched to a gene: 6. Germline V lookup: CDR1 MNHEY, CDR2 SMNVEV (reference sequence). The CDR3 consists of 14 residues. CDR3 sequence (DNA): TGTGCCAGCAGTCTTTCGACAGGGGGGTATGGCTACACCTTC. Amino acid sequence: CASSLSTGGYGYTF.

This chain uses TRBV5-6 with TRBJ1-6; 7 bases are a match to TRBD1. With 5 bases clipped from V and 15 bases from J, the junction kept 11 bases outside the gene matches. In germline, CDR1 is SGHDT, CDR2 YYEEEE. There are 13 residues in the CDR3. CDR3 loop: CASSWTGTVDLHF. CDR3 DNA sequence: TGTGCCAGCAGTTGGACCGGGACAGTTGACCTCCACTTT. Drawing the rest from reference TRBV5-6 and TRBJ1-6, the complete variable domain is DAGVTQSPTHLIKTRGQQVTLRCSPKSGHDTVSWYQQALGQGPQFIFQYYEEEERQRGNFPDRFSGHQFPNYSSELNVNALLLGDSALYLCASSWTGTVDLHFGNGTRLTVT.

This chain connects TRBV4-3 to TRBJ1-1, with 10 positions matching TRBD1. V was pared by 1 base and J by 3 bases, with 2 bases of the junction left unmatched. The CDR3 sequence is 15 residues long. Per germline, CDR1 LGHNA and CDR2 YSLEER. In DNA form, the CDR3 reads TGCGCCAGCAGCCAAGGACAGGGGGCCTACACTGAAGCTTTCTTT. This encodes CASSQGQGAYTEAFF.